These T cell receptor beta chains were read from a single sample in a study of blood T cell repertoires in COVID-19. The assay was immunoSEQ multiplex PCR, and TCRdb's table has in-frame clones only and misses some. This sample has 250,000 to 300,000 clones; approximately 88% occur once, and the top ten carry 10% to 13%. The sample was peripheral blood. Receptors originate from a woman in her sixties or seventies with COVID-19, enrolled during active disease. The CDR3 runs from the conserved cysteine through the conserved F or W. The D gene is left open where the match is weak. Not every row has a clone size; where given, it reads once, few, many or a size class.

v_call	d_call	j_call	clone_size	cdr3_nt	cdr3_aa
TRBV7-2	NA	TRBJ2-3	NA	TGTGCCAGCTCGGACCAGCGGGCAGATACGCAGTATTTT	CASSDQRADTQYF
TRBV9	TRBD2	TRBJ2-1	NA	TGTGCCAGCAGCACCTTAGCGGGAGTGAGGTACAATGAGCAGTTCTTC	CASSTLAGVRYNEQFF
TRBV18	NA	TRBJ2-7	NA	TGTGCCAGCTCACCCCTAATAGGACAGTTGGACGAGCAGTACTTC	CASSPLIGQLDEQYF
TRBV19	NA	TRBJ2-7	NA	TGTGCCAGTAGTATCTTCTCAGGGTACGAGCAGTACTTC	CASSIFSGYEQYF
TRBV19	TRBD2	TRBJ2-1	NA	TGTGCCAGTAGCAAGGGACTAGCTTTGGATGAGCAGTTCTTC	CASSKGLALDEQFF
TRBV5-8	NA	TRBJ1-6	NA	TGTGCCAGCAGCCGCTCGGGTTCACCCCTCCACTTT	CASSRSGSPLHF
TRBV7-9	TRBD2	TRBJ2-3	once	TGTGCCAGCAGGGGGGGCGTGAGCGGGAGGGCGAGTACGCAGTATTTT	CASRGGVSGRASTQYF
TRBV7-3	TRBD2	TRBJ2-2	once	TGTGCCAGCAGCCAAACCGGGGGGTTTGGCGGGGAGCTGTTTTTT	CASSQTGGFGGELFF
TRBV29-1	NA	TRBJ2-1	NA	TGCAGCGTTGCACAGGCAGCCGGGCGCACGGAGCAGTTCTTC	CSVAQAAGRTEQFF
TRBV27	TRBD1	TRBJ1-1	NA	TGTGCCAGCAGTCCGCGGACAGGGGCGTACACTGAAGCTTTCTTT	CASSPRTGAYTEAFF
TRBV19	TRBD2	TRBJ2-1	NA	TGTGCCAGTAGTGTTTCCGGGACTAGCGGGGCATATGAGCAGTTCTTC	CASSVSGTSGAYEQFF
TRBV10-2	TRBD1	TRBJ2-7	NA	TGCGCCAGCAGGGGGTTCCCGGGACAGGGGAGCGGCGAGCAGTACTTC	CASRGFPGQGSGEQYF
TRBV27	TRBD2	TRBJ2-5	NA	TGTGCCAGCAGTTTATCGCTAGCGGCAAACCAAGAGACCCAGTACTTC	CASSLSLAANQETQYF
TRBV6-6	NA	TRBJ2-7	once	TGTGCCAGCAGTGCCGGACACGCCCTACAGCGCGAGCAGTACTTC	CASSAGHALQREQYF
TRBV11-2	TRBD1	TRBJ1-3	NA	TGTGCCAGCAGCAAGACAGGGGGTAACTCTGGAAACACCATATATTTT	CASSKTGGNSGNTIYF
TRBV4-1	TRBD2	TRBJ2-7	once	TGCGCCAGCAGCCAAGATAGGACTAGCGGACCCTACGAGCAGTACTTC	CASSQDRTSGPYEQYF
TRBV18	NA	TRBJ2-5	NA	TGTGCCAGCTCACCACAAACTAGACAGACCCAGTACTTC	CASSPQTRQTQYF
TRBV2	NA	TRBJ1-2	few	TGTGCCAGCAAAGAGACAGAACTTACTGGCTACACCTTC	CASKETELTGYTF
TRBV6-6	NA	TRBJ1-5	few	TGTGCCAGCAGACTAAACCGACAGTTCAATCAGCCCCAGCATTTT	CASRLNRQFNQPQHF
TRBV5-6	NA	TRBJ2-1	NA	TGTGCCAGCAGTTCTGCCTCCGGGGTAACCGCCGGTGAGCAGTTCTTC	CASSSASGVTAGEQFF
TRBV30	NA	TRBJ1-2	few	TGTGCCTGGAGGGGGCGGGATTATGGCTACACCTTC	CAWRGRDYGYTF
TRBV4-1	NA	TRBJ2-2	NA	TGCGCCAGCAGCCAAGCGGGGACAACCAACACCGGGGAGCTGTTTTTT	CASSQAGTTNTGELFF
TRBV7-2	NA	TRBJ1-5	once	TGTGCCAGCAGCTTAGGCGGCTTACAGCCCCAGCATTTT	CASSLGGLQPQHF
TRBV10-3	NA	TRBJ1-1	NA	TGTGCCATCAGCCCTACAGGGAATACTGAAGCTTTCTTT	CAISPTGNTEAFF
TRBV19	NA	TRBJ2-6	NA	TGTGCCAGTAACCGACAAGTCGACTCTGGGGCCAACGTCCTGACTTTC	CASNRQVDSGANVLTF
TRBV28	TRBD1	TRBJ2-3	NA	TGTGCCAGCAGCCAACAGGGGGCGGGAGCTTCCCATTTT	CASSQQGAGASHF
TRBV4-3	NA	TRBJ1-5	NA	TGCGCCAGCAGCCTGGGGGCTCAGCCCCAGCATTTT	CASSLGAQPQHF
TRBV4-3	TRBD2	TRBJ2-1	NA	TGCGCCAGCAGCCAAGAAGGCCTAGCGGACACCAATGAGCAGTTCTTC	CASSQEGLADTNEQFF
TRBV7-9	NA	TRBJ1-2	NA	TGTGCCAGCAGCTCACCCCAGGGAGGCTACACCTTC	CASSSPQGGYTF
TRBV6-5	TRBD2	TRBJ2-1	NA	TGTGCCAGCAGGCTACTAGCGGTCTCCTACAATGAGCAGTTCTTC	CASRLLAVSYNEQFF
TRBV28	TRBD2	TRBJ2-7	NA	TGTGCCAGCAGTTACGATACTAGCGGGCTCTCCTACGAGCAGTACTTC	CASSYDTSGLSYEQYF
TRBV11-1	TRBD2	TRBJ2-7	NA	TGTGCCAGCAGCCCGAGCGGGAGTCTCTACGAGCAGTACTTC	CASSPSGSLYEQYF
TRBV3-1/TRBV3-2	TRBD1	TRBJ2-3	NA	TGTGCCAGCAGCCTTAAGACAGGGGGGTCCGTCAGCACAGATACGCAGTATTTT	CASSLKTGGSVSTDTQYF
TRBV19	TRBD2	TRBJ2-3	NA	TGTGCCACCGTATCAGCGGGAGCAAGAGATACGCAGTATTTT	CATVSAGARDTQYF
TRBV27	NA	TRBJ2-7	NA	TGTGCCAGCAGTTTTAGACGAGGGTCCTACGAGCAGTACTTC	CASSFRRGSYEQYF
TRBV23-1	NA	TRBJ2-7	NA	TGCGCCAGCAGACCCACAGGTAAAAACTCCTACGAGCAGTACTTC	CASRPTGKNSYEQYF
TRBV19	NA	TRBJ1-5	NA	TGTGCCAGTAGTATCGGGGAATTTGGGAATCAGCCCCAGCATTTT	CASSIGEFGNQPQHF